The rows below give T cell receptor beta chains drawn from one sample of a study of T cell responses to AZD1222 COVID-19 vaccine. Assay: immunoSEQ multiplex PCR; the TCRdb copy retains only in-frame clones and omits some. This repertoire shows about 120,000 clones, around 91% found once; its top ten account for nearly 4.5%. The specimen was peripheral blood, collected on day 0 of MenACWY control vaccination. The source is an adult in good health. Both conserved end residues are part of each CDR3. The D gene is left open where the match is weak. Rows give clone size only sometimes, using once, few, many, or a class for an expanded clone.

>-|TRBV5-1|-
CASSLATIQETQYF
>-|TRBV4-3|-
CASSQDGRGQINEKLFF
>-|TRBV6-6|TRBD2
CASSPSGSGGAYSYNEQFF
>-|TRBV11-2|TRBD1
CASSSTRDRGVTNEKLFF
>-|TRBV6-5|TRBD1
CASSHGQGGTDTQYF
>few|TRBV7-9|-
CASSSWEAKEKLFF
>-|TRBV7-3|-
CASSLIGGAGTEAFF
>-|TRBV5-6|-
CASSLGSVYAYEQYF
>-|TRBV2|-
CASSGSTYNSPLHF
>-|TRBV24-1|TRBD2
CATSDRLAPAADTQYF
>once|TRBV5-1|-
CASSFDTGKNIQYF
>-|TRBV6-5|TRBD1
CAARQGKGFGYTF
>-|TRBV28|TRBD1
CASSAPGTGYLSYEQYF
>-|TRBV19|TRBD1
CASSLGQGLNQPQHF
>-|TRBV7-9|-
CASSSGNSNEKLFF
>-|TRBV2|TRBD1
CASSTPGTGGRFGYTF
>many|TRBV5-5|-
CASSWDQNNSPLHF
>-|TRBV5-1|-
CASSPRDLGETQYF
>-|TRBV5-1|-
CASSFSVHEQYF
>-|TRBV7-9|TRBD2
CASRRGTSVYNEQFF
>-|TRBV29-1|TRBD1
CSVGRTGGSSYEQYF
>-|TRBV2|-
CASSSDSRGYTF
>-|TRBV15|TRBD1
CATSPFRDSNTDTQYF
>once|TRBV28|-
CASSLFKNSNQPQHF